This T cell receptor (beta chain) was sequenced during a study of blood T cell repertoires in COVID-19. As for the study in general: Researchers got acute and convalescent COVID-19 samples from the United States, Italy and Spain. The analysed material was cDNA or gDNA that came from T cells, B-cell-depleted T cells, or PBMCs.

CDR1 and CDR2 from the germline V gene are SGDLS and YYNGEE. The CDR3 loop spans 13 amino acids. Germline trimming cut 2 bases from V and 12 bases from J; bases unmatched to any gene: 5. Original handling: The assay estimated nucleated cells by amplifying reference gene primers. Clones were sequenced by immunoSEQ multiplex PCR, and TCRdb holds only the in-frame ones, with some missing. V and J calls and clone size are given by that table; D and trimming were obtained from the DNA. The table has over 80,000 clones, over 90% seen once. The rearrangement links TRBV9 to TRBJ1-4; the match to TRBD1 covers 9 bases. The source of this sequence is a man in his fifties or sixties with acute or convalescent COVID-19. The sequenced material came from peripheral blood. This CDR3 is CASSVGRTGELFF. CDR3 nucleotide sequence: TGTGCCAGCAGCGTCGGGAGGACAGGGGAACTGTTTTTT.